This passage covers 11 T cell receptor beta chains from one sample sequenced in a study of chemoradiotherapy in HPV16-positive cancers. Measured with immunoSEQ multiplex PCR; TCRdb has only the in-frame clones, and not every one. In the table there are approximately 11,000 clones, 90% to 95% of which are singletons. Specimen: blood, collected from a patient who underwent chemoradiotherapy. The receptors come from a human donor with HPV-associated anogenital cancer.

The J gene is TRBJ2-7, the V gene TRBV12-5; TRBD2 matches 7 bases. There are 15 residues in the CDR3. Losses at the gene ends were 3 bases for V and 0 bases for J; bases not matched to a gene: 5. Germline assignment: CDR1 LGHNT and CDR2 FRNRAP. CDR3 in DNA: TGTGCTAGTGGTTTTGAGCGGGGCTACTCCTACGAGCAGTACTTC. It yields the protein CASGFERGYSYEQYF.

The chain's CDR3 is CASSLRMGNTIYF. The CDR3 bases are TGTGCCAGCAGCTTACGAATGGGAAACACCATATATTTT. The V gene is TRBV7-2, the J gene TRBJ1-3; D uncertain. Trimming shortened V by 2 bases and J by 4 bases, and 6 bases separated the two germline ends. The CDR3 is 13 residues long. In germline, CDR1 is SGHTA, CDR2 FQGNSA.

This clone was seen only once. The CDR3 is CASSGNPRTSFGGELFF. The CDR3, as DNA: TGTGCCAGCAGCGGTAACCCTCGGACTAGCTTTGGCGGGGAGCTGTTTTTT. The J gene is TRBJ2-2, the V gene TRBV7-3, with 8 bases fitting TRBD2. CDR3 size: 17 residues. V lost 5 bases to trimming and J lost 7 bases; unmatched junction nucleotides: 15. The germline V gene encodes CDR1 SGHTA and CDR2 FQGTGA.

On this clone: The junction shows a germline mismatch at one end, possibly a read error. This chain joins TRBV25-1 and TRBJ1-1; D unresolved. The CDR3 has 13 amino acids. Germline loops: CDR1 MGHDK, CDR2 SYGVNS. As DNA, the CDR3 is TGTGCCAGCAGTGACAAAACGGGCTCTGAGGCTTTCTTT. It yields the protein CASSDKTGSEAFF.

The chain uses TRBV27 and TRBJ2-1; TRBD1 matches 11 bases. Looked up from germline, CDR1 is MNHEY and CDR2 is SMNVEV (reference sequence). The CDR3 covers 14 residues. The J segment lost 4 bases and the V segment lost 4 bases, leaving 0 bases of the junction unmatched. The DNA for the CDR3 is TGTGCCAGCAGTTGGGACAGGGGGTACAATGAGCAGTTCTTC. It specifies CASSWDRGYNEQFF.

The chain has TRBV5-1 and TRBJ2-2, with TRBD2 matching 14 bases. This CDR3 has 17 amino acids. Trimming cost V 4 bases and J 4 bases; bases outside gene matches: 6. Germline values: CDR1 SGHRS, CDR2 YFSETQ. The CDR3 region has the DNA TGCGCCAGCAGCCAGGGACTAGCGGGGGCCAGCACCGGGGAGCTGTTTTTT. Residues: CASSQGLAGASTGELFF.

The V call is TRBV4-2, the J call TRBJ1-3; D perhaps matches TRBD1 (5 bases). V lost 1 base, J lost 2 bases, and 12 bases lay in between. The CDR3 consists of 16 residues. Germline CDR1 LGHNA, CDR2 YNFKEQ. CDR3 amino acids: CASSQGGGAAGNTIYF. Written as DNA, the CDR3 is TGTGCCAGCAGCCAAGGGGGTGGGGCAGCTGGAAACACCATATATTTT.

This CDR3 reads CASSQEGQGRGYTF. For the CDR3, the DNA is TGCGCCAGCAGCCAAGAGGGACAGGGTCGTGGCTACACCTTC. The V gene is TRBV4-1, the J gene TRBJ1-2, with 9 bases that match TRBD1. CDR1 and CDR2 from the germline V gene are MGHRA and YSYEKL. This CDR3 region has 14 residues. V shed 0 bases, J shed 7 bases, and the junction held 3 bases outside the gene matches.

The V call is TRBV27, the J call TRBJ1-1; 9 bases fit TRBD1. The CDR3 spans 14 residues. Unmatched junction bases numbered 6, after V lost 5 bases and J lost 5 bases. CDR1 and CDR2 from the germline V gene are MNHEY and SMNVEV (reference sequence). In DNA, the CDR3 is TGTGCCAGCAGTCCTGGGACAGGGACTACTGAAGCTTTCTTT. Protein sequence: CASSPGTGTTEAFF.

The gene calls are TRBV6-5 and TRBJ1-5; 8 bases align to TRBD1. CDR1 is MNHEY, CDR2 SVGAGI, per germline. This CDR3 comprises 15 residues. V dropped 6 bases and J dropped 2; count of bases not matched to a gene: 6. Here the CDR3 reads CASRVEQGGNQPQHF. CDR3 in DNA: TGTGCCAGCAGGGTAGAACAGGGGGGCAATCAGCCCCAGCATTTT.

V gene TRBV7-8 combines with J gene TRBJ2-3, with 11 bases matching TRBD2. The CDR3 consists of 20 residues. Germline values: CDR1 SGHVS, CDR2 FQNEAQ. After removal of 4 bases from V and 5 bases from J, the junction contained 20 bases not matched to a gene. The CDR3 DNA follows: TGTGCCAGCAGCTCCCCGACTCTAGCGGGGGGCCAGGTAGTGGGAGATACGCAGTATTTT. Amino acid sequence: CASSSPTLAGGQVVGDTQYF.